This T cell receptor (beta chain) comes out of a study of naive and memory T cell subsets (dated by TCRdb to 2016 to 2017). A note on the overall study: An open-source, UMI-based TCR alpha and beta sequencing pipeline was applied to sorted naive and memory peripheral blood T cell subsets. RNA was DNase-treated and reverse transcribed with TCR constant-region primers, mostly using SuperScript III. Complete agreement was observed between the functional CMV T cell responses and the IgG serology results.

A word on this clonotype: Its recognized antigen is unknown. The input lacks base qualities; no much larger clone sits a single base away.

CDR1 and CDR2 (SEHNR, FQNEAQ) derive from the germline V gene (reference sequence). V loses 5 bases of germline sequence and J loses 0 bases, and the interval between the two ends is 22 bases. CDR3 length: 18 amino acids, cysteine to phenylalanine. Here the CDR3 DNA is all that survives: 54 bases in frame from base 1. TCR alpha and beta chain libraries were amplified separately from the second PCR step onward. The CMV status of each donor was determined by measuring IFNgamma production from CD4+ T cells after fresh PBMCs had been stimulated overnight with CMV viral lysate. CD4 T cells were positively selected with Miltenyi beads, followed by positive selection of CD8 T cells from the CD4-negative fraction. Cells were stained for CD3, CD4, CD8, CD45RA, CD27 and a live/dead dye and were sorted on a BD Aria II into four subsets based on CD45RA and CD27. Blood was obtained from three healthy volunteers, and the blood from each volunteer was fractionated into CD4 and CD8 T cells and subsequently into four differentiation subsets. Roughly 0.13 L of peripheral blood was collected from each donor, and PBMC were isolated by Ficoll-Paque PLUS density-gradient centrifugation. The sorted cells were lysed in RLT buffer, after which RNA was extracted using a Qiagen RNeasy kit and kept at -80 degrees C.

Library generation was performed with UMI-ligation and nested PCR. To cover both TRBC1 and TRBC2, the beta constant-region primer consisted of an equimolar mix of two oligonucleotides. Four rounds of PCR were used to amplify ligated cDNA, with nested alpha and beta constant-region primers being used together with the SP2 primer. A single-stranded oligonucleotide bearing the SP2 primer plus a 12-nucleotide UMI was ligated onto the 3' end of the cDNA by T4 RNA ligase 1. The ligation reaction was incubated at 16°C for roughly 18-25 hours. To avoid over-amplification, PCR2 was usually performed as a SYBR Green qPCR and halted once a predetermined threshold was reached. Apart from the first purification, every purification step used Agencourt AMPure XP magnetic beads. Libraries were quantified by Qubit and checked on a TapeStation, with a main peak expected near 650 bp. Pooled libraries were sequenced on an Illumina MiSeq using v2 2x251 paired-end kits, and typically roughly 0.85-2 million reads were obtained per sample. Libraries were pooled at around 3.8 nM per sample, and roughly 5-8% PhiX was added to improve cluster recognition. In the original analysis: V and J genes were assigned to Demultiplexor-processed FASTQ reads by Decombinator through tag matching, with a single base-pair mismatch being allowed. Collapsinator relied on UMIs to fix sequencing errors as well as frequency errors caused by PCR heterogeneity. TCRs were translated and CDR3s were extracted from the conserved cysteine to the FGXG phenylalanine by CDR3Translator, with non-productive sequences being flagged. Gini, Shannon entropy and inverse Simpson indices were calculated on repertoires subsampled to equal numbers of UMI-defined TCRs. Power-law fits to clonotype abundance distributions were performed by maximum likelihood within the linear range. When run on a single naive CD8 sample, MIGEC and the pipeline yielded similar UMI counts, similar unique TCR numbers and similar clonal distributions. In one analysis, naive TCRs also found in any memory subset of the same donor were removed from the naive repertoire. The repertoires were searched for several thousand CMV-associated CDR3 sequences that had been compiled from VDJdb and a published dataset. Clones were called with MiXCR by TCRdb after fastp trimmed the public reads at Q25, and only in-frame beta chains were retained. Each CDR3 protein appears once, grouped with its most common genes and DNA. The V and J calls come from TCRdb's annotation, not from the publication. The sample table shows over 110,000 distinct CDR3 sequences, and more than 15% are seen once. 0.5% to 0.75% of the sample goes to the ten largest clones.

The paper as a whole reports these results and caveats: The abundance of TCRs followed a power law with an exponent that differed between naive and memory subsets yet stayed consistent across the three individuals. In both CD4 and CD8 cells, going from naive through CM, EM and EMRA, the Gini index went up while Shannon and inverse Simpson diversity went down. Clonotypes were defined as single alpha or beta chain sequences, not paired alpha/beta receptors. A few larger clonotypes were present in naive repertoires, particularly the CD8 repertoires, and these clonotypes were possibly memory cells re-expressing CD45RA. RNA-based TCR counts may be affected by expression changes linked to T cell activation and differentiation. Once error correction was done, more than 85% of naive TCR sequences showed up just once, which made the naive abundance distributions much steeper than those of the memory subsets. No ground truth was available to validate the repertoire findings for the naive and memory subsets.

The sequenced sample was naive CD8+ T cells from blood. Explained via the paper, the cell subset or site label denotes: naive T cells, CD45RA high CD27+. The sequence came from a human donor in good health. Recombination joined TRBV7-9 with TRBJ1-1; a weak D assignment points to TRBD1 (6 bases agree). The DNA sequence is TGTGCCAGCAGCCCCCCATGGTTAGGGGGACCGTTGAACACTGAAGCTTTCTTT. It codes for CASSPPWLGGPLNTEAFF. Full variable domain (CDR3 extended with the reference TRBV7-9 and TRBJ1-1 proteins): DTGVSQNPRHKITKRGQNVTFRCDPISEHNRLYWYRQTLGQGPEFLTYFQNEAQLEKSRLLSDRFSAERPKGSFSTLEIQRTEQGDSAMYLCASSPPWLGGPLNTEAFFGQGTRLTVV.